These 13 T cell receptor beta chains share one sample of origin, sequenced in a study of blood T cell repertoires in COVID-19. Profiling relied on immunoSEQ multiplex PCR, and the TCRdb table lists in-frame clones only, not all of them. Here the sample spans 300,000 to 400,000 clones, around 92% being singletons. Sequences were obtained from peripheral blood. The source of these receptors is a woman aged 25-40 years with COVID-19, enrolled during active disease.

The chain has TRBV7-2 and TRBJ2-6; 7 bases match TRBD1. The J segment lost 0 bases and the V segment lost 1 base, leaving 3 bases of the junction unmatched. CDR1 and CDR2 from the germline V gene are SGHTA and FQGNSA. The CDR3 has 17 amino acids. The DNA of the CDR3 is TGTGCCAGCAGCTTAGGGTCAGGGGGCTCTGGGGCCAACGTCCTGACTTTC. Amino acid sequence: CASSLGSGGSGANVLTF.

V is TRBV11-2 and J is TRBJ2-1, with 7 bases aligning to TRBD2. With V trimmed by 4 bases and J by 2 bases, 2 bases remained unmatched. CDR1 and CDR2 from the germline V gene are SGHAT and FQNNGV. The CDR3 covers 14 residues. CDR3 sequence: CASSSSGTYNEQFF. CDR3 nucleotide sequence: TGTGCCAGCAGCTCCAGCGGGACCTACAATGAGCAGTTCTTC. Combining the CDR3 with reference TRBV11-2 and TRBJ2-1 gives the whole variable domain EAGVAQSPRYKIIEKRQSVAFWCNPISGHATLYWYQQILGQGPKLLIQFQNNGVVDDSQLPKDRFSAERLKGVDSTLKIQPAKLEDSAVYLCASSSSGTYNEQFFGPGTRLTVL.

The chain couples TRBV7-9 to TRBJ2-1; no definite D call. The CDR3 is 15 amino acids. The germline CDR1 and CDR2 sequences are SEHNR and FQNEAQ (reference sequence). V was cut by 4 bases and J by 7 bases, with 17 bases left in between. The CDR3 sequence is CASSSPPRPRNEQFF. The CDR3 region has the DNA TGTGCCAGCAGCTCCCCCCCTCGGCCGAGGAATGAGCAGTTCTTC.

This chain links TRBV9 with TRBJ2-2; 7 nucleotides align to TRBD2. Germline V gene data show CDR1 as SGDLS and CDR2 as YYNGEE. V lost 2 bases, J lost 6 bases, and 19 bases stayed unmatched. CDR3 length: 19 residues. The CDR3 loop is CASSVRPSAGRAGSGELFF. The CDR3 nucleotides read TGTGCCAGCAGCGTCAGACCCTCGGCAGGGAGGGCGGGGTCCGGGGAGCTGTTTTTT.

This sequence joins TRBV7-2 and TRBJ1-4, with TRBD1 matching over 9 bases. The CDR3 is 14 residues long. V dropped 5 bases and J dropped 11; count of bases not matched to a gene: 9. The V gene's germline CDR1 is SGHTA and CDR2 FQGNSA. CDR3 loop: CASSHSGQGGKLFF. The CDR3 coding sequence is TGTGCCAGCAGCCACTCGGGACAGGGAGGCAAACTGTTTTTT. The variable domain in full, with the rest retrieved from reference TRBV7-2 and TRBJ1-4, is GAGVSQSPSNKVTEKGKDVELRCDPISGHTALYWYRQSLGQGLEFLIYFQGNSAPDKSGLPSDRFSAERTGGSVSTLTIQRTQQEDSAVYLCASSHSGQGGKLFFGSGTQLSVL.

This clone was picked up one time. The rearrangement links TRBV9 to TRBJ2-2; 7 bases agree with TRBD1. CDR3 size: 15 residues. V shed 4 bases and J 0 bases; nucleotides not matched to a gene: 3. CDR1 is SGDLS and CDR2 is YYNGEE in the germline V gene. The CDR3 is CASSSGQANTGELFF. In DNA, the CDR3 is TGTGCCAGCAGCTCCGGACAGGCGAACACCGGGGAGCTGTTTTTT.

The gene calls are TRBV5-4 and TRBJ2-1, with 8 bases matching TRBD2. Germline V CDR1 and CDR2: SGHNT, YYREEE (reference sequence). V gave up 3 bases and J gave up 7 bases; unmatched junction bases: 9. The CDR3 consists of 15 residues. CDR3 coding DNA: TGTGCCAGCAGCTACCTAGCGGGTAAGAGGAATGAGCAGTTCTTC. Protein: CASSYLAGKRNEQFF. Combining the CDR3 with reference TRBV5-4 and TRBJ2-1 gives the whole variable domain ETGVTQSPTHLIKTRGQQVTLRCSSQSGHNTVSWYQQALGQGPQFIFQYYREEENGRGNFPPRFSGLQFPNYSSELNVNALELDDSALYLCASSYLAGKRNEQFFGPGTRLTVL.

Written as DNA, the CDR3 is TGTGCCAGCCGGGCCGCCGGGGGGGTAAATGTTGAGCAGTTCTTC. Protein product: CASRAAGGVNVEQFF. The chain joins TRBV11-2 to TRBJ2-1; 8 bases agree with TRBD2. The CDR3 extends over 15 amino acids. The V gene's germline CDR1 is SGHAT and CDR2 FQNNGV. V shed 8 bases, J shed 9 bases, and the junction held 15 bases outside the gene matches.

The DNA of the CDR3 is TGTGCCAGCAGTTTACCCCCGGCAGATACGCAGTATTTT. Translated, it gives CASSLPPADTQYF. V usage is TRBV12-3 or TRBV12-4 and J usage is TRBJ2-3; D is ambiguous. The CDR3 spans 13 residues. Trimming cost V 2 bases and J 4 bases, with 7 bases left between them.

V usage is TRBV29-1 and J usage is TRBJ2-5; 8 nucleotides align to TRBD1. There are 12 residues in the CDR3. CDR1 and CDR2 from the germline V gene are SQVTM and ANQGSEA. V dropped 7 bases and J dropped 5; count of bases not matched to a gene: 6. The CDR3 bases are TGCAGCGGGAGGACAGGGCCCGAGACCCAGTACTTC. It translates to CSGRTGPETQYF.

CDR3 in DNA: TGTGCCACCAGCTCCCCCGGGCAGGGGGACACCGGGGAGCTGTTTTTT. Its translation: CATSSPGQGDTGELFF. The chain couples TRBV15 to TRBJ2-2; 7 bases agree with TRBD1. With 5 bases clipped from V and 3 bases from J, the junction kept 9 bases outside the gene matches. From germline, CDR1 is LNHNV and CDR2 YYDKDF (reference sequence). The CDR3 consists of 16 residues.

This clone was detected only a few times. The V and J genes are TRBV7-2 and TRBJ1-6; no clear D. This CDR3 is built from 14 residues. V shed 1 base and J shed 7 bases, with 8 bases lying between them. Germline V CDR1 and CDR2: SGHTA, FQGNSA. The CDR3 DNA follows: TGTGCCAGCAGCTTAGGACTGTCAAATTCACCCCTCCACTTT. Encoded protein: CASSLGLSNSPLHF.

The gene calls are TRBV2 and TRBJ2-3, with TRBD2 identical over 11 bases. The length of the CDR3 is 15 residues. After removal of 6 bases from V and 1 base from J, the junction contained 3 bases not matched to a gene. The V gene's germline CDR1 is SNHLY and CDR2 FYNNEI. In nucleotides, the CDR3 is TGTGCCAGCAGCGAACTAGCGGGAGGCACAGATACGCAGTATTTT. It specifies CASSELAGGTDTQYF.